Listed below are T cell receptor beta chains from one sample, sequenced in a study of blood T cell repertoires in COVID-19. Measured with immunoSEQ multiplex PCR; TCRdb has only the in-frame clones, and not every one. The sample yields 95,000 to 110,000 clones, about three quarters seen once. The sequencing sample was made of peripheral blood. The receptor set was obtained from a man in his 70s with acute or convalescent COVID-19. Each CDR3 is given with its conserved first and last residue. The D gene is left open where the match is weak. Not every row has a clone size; where given, it reads once, few, many or a size class.

TRBV5-1	-	-	TRBJ1-6	CASSGSESWGNSPLHF	TGCGCCAGCAGCGGGAGTGAATCTTGGGGTAATTCACCCCTCCACTTT
TRBV7-6	-	TRBD1	TRBJ1-6	CASSFSTGENSPLHF	TGTGCCAGCAGCTTCTCGACAGGGGAAAATTCACCCCTCCACTTT
TRBV5-5	once	TRBD1	TRBJ1-6	CASSRGQGESPLHF	TGTGCCAGCAGCCGGGGACAGGGTGAATCACCCCTCCACTTT
TRBV5-1	-	TRBD2	TRBJ2-5	CASSSGTSGGSETQYF	TGCGCCAGCAGCTCCGGGACTAGCGGGGGTTCTGAGACCCAGTACTTC
TRBV11-2	-	TRBD1	TRBJ1-5	CASSAAGTVTSNQPQHF	TGTGCCAGCAGCGCGGCCGGGACAGTTACTAGCAATCAGCCCCAGCATTTT
TRBV6-5	once	TRBD1	TRBJ2-5	CASRAQGPMETQYF	TGTGCCAGCAGGGCACAGGGGCCCATGGAGACCCAGTACTTC
TRBV7-9	-	TRBD1	TRBJ1-5	CASSLVGGWDRGQPQHF	TGTGCCAGCAGCTTAGTAGGGGGGTGGGACAGGGGTCAGCCCCAGCATTTT
TRBV5-1	-	-	TRBJ1-1	CASSESDPNTEAFF	TGCGCCAGCAGCGAATCAGATCCGAACACTGAAGCTTTCTTT
TRBV27	-	TRBD1	TRBJ2-7	CASSLTGTGGYEQYF	TGTGCCAGCAGTCTCACCGGGACAGGGGGCTACGAGCAGTACTTC
TRBV18	-	TRBD1	TRBJ1-3	CASSPGTGDSGNTIYF	TGTGCCAGCTCACCCGGGACAGGGGACTCTGGAAACACCATATATTTT
TRBV19	-	-	TRBJ1-5	CASKTPGLNQPQHF	TGTGCCAGTAAGACACCGGGACTCAATCAGCCCCAGCATTTT
TRBV5-1	-	-	TRBJ1-5	CASSLDGEGGNQPQHF	TGCGCCAGCAGCTTGGATGGGGAAGGGGGCAATCAGCCCCAGCATTTT
TRBV19	-	-	TRBJ2-5	CASSYQGSQETQYF	TGTGCCAGTAGTTATCAGGGCAGCCAAGAGACCCAGTACTTC
TRBV6-5	-	-	TRBJ1-5	CASSYGLRGQPQHF	TGTGCCAGCAGTTACGGTCTGCGGGGGCAGCCCCAGCATTTT
TRBV3-1/TRBV3-2	few	-	TRBJ1-4	CASSQGGGGEKLFF	TGTGCCAGCAGCCAAGGTGGGGGAGGGGAAAAACTGTTTTTT
TRBV18	-	-	TRBJ1-4	CASSPSLTNEKLFF	TGTGCCAGCTCACCTTCCCTAACTAATGAAAAACTGTTTTTT
TRBV7-3	-	TRBD1	TRBJ1-1	CASSPPTGGATLTEAFF	TGTGCCAGCAGCCCACCGACAGGGGGCGCGACTCTTACTGAAGCTTTCTTT
TRBV25-1	-	TRBD1	TRBJ1-1	CASSEAGTGGPRAFF	TGTGCCAGCTCCGAAGCCGGGACAGGGGGCCCGAGGGCTTTCTTT
TRBV29-1	-	TRBD2	TRBJ2-1	CSVEAGVLAGVSEQFF	TGCAGCGTTGAAGCCGGGGTACTAGCGGGGGTCAGTGAGCAGTTCTTC
TRBV2	-	-	TRBJ2-7	CASSANRESEQYF	TGTGCCAGCAGTGCAAATAGGGAGTCCGAGCAGTACTTC
TRBV11-2	few	-	TRBJ2-1	CASSSLTRSRYGQFF	TGTGCCAGCAGCTCACTGACAAGGTCAAGGTATGGGCAGTTCTTC
TRBV6-2/TRBV6-3	-	TRBD1	TRBJ2-7	CASSYSRTGQTYEQYF	TGTGCCAGCAGTTACTCGAGGACGGGACAGACCTACGAGCAGTACTTC
TRBV3-1/TRBV3-2	-	-	TRBJ2-5	CASRQLAEETQYF	TGTGCCAGCCGCCAACTGGCGGAAGAGACCCAGTACTTC
TRBV27	-	TRBD2	TRBJ2-1	CASSPRTSRNNEQFF	TGTGCCAGCAGTCCTCGGACTAGCAGGAACAATGAGCAGTTCTTC